The clone carrying this T cell receptor (beta chain) was recorded at least ten times. Its target is not known. The data belong to a study of tumor and adjacent non-tumor tissue in lung cancer. TCRbeta libraries were built with three rounds of nested PCR, modified from ARM-PCR. Via MiXCR, TCRdb re-called the multiplex PCR reads, giving one row per CDR3 protein. Altogether 65,000 to 70,000 distinct CDR3 sequences are present, roughly three fifths being singletons, with the ten largest covering 20% to 25%. No cell sorting was done before RNA was extracted from the tissue. Trimming took off 4 bases at V and 2 bases at J, with 6 bases between the two ends. CDR1 and CDR2 from the germline V gene are SQVTM and ANQGSEA. The CDR3 has 11 residues. Study-wide points: In normal lung, the top 100 clones were significantly more dominant than in tumor.

This receptor was taken from a man over 45 with non-small cell lung cancer. The sequencing input was lung tumor tissue. The chain links TRBV29-1 to TRBJ2-7; D not resolved. This CDR3 reads CSVGSPYEQYF. CDR3 sequence (DNA): TGCAGCGTTGGGAGTCCCTACGAGCAGTACTTC.